A selection of T cell receptor beta chains follows, all from one sample in a study of metastatic and nonmetastatic thyroid tumors. Through MiXCR, TCRdb re-clonotyped the PCR reads. This table has 30,000 to 40,000 clones, approximately 30% appearing once. The sample comprised blood. Receptor source: a female donor with papillary thyroid cancer or a benign thyroid nodule (not recorded which). Some clones in this sample may be carry-over from other donors' samples. Each CDR3 is given with its conserved first and last residue. D genes are given only for firm matches. Only some rows state a clone size, as once, few, many or a class for expanded clones.

j_call	v_call	d_call	clone_size	cdr3_nt	cdr3_aa
TRBJ1-3	TRBV11-3	TRBD1	.	TGTGCCAGCAGTTTAGGACAGGTCTCTGGAAACACCATATATTTT	CASSLGQVSGNTIYF
TRBJ2-7	TRBV5-1	.	.	TGCGCCAGCAGCTCTGAGGGGGGCGATCAGTACTTC	CASSSEGGDQYF
TRBJ2-7	TRBV7-2	TRBD2	.	TGTGCCAGCAGTCGCCGACTAGCGGGAGACCACGAGCAGTACTTC	CASSRRLAGDHEQYF
TRBJ2-6	TRBV2	.	many	TGTGCCGGCCTAACTGGGGCCAACGTCCTGACTTTC	CAGLTGANVLTF
TRBJ2-1	TRBV5-1	TRBD2	many	TGCGCCAGCAGCTTGGCTGGTTCTAGCGGGTCCTACAATGAGCAGTTCTTC	CASSLAGSSGSYNEQFF
TRBJ1-3	TRBV7-2	.	many	TGTGCCAGCGGTGGGGAGGGGTTCGCTGGAAACACCATATATTTT	CASGGEGFAGNTIYF
TRBJ1-6	TRBV18	.	.	TGTGCCAGCTCACCAGGGCCGGTCTATGTTGGTTCACCCCTCCACTTT	CASSPGPVYVGSPLHF
TRBJ1-6	TRBV6-5	.	.	TGTGACAGCAGTTACCATTCGCACAGGGCTGATTCACCCCTCCACTTT	CDSSYHSHRADSPLHF
TRBJ2-3	TRBV4-1	.	once	TGCGCCAGCAGCCAAGTCGGTGGGGCCACAGATACGCAGTATTTT	CASSQVGGATDTQYF
TRBJ2-7	TRBV20-1	TRBD2	few	TGCAGTGCGCCGAGCAGCGGGAGGGAACCCTACGAGCAGTACTTC	CSAPSSGREPYEQYF
TRBJ1-6	TRBV7-3	.	.	TGTGCCAGCAGCTTAAGTGCGGGGATTGGGTCACCCCTCCACTTT	CASSLSAGIGSPLHF
TRBJ2-1	TRBV20-1	.	.	TGCAGTGCCAAATTAGCGGATTCCTACAATGAGCAGTTCTTC	CSAKLADSYNEQFF
TRBJ2-7	TRBV6-5	.	medium-sized	TGTGCCAGCAGTTACTCTTGGAGCTACGAGCAGTACTTC	CASSYSWSYEQYF
TRBJ2-2	TRBV7-3	.	.	TGTGCCAGCAGCTTGTCTCAAGGGTACACCAGGGAGCTGTTTTTT	CASSLSQGYTRELFF
TRBJ2-1	TRBV4-2	.	.	TGTGCCAGCAGCCAGGAAAAACTTACTAACAATGAGCAGTTCTTC	CASSQEKLTNNEQFF
TRBJ2-3	TRBV6-1	.	few	TGTGCCAGCGGGAGACCAGATACGCAGTATTTT	CASGRPDTQYF
TRBJ1-1	TRBV7-9	.	many	TGTGCCAGCCACTCAGCGAACACTGAAGCTTTCTTT	CASHSANTEAFF
TRBJ2-3	TRBV28	TRBD1	.	TGTGCCAGCAGGCCGCGACAGGGGCAGACAGATACGCAGTATTTT	CASRPRQGQTDTQYF
TRBJ2-3	TRBV7-2	.	many	TGTGCCAGCAGCTTAGCGGGGGGGCGGGTCACAGATACGCAGTATTTT	CASSLAGGRVTDTQYF
TRBJ2-2	TRBV10-3	TRBD2	.	TGTGCCACGGGCTTAGGGCGGGAGGCACGGCACGGGGAGCTGTTTTTT	CATGLGREARHGELFF
TRBJ2-1	TRBV24-1	TRBD2	.	TGTGCCACCAGTGATTTGACTAGCGGGACCTACAATGAGCAGTTCTTC	CATSDLTSGTYNEQFF
TRBJ1-5	TRBV20-1	TRBD1	few	TGCAGTGCTTCGACAGGGGTCAGCCAGCCCCAGCATTTT	CSASTGVSQPQHF
TRBJ2-2	TRBV24-1	.	medium-sized	TGTGCCACCAGTGATAGTAGGCTCGCGAACACCGGGGAGCTGTTTTTT	CATSDSRLANTGELFF
TRBJ2-7	TRBV20-1	.	medium-sized	TGCAGTGCTAGAGTGCCAGGGGGAGGGGAGCAGTACTTC	CSARVPGGGEQYF
TRBJ2-2	TRBV12-3/TRBV12-4	TRBD1	few	TGTGCCAGCAGCTGGGGACAGGGTGAAGGGGAGCTGTTTTTT	CASSWGQGEGELFF
TRBJ1-1	TRBV5-1	.	.	TGCGCCAGCAGCTTGGCCCACGTCACTGAAGCTTTCTTT	CASSLAHVTEAFF
TRBJ2-5	TRBV5-6	.	many	TGTGCCAGCAGCTGGGGACACCTCCAAGAGACCCAGTACTTC	CASSWGHLQETQYF
TRBJ2-7	TRBV27	.	few	TGTGCCAGCAGTTTTGGCGGCTCCTACGAGCAGTACTTC	CASSFGGSYEQYF
TRBJ2-1	TRBV24-1	TRBD2	.	TGTGCCACCATTGATTTGCAGGCTAGCGGGGTGGGATTCAATGAGCAGTTCTTC	CATIDLQASGVGFNEQFF
TRBJ1-5	TRBV12-3/TRBV12-4	TRBD1	.	TGTGCCAGCAGCTACAGGGGCGGCAATCATCCCCAGCATTTT	CASSYRGGNHPQHF
TRBJ1-4	TRBV7-9	.	.	TGTGCCAGCAGCTTCGGACAGATCCCTATGAGAGAAAAACTGTTTTTT	CASSFGQIPMREKLFF
TRBJ2-6	TRBV20-1	.	few	TGCAGTGCTCTAGCTGGGGCCTACGTCGTGACTTTC	CSALAGAYVVTF
TRBJ1-3	TRBV6-2/TRBV6-3	.	few	TGTGCCAGCAGACGCGGAGGAAACACCATATATTTT	CASRRGGNTIYF
TRBJ2-5	TRBV28	TRBD1	many	TGTGCCAGCAGCGCGCCCGGGACAGGGAAAGAGACCCAGTACTTC	CASSAPGTGKETQYF
TRBJ2-3	TRBV20-1	.	.	TGCAGTGTTAGACTGTTTCCCGGGGCCCGAGATACGCAGTATTTT	CSVRLFPGARDTQYF
TRBJ2-1	TRBV20-1	.	many	TGCAGTGCTAGATTCGCGAGGAGGTCGAGGAATGAGCAGTTCTTC	CSARFARRSRNEQFF
TRBJ2-5	TRBV19	.	.	TGTGCCACTTCCCAGGGATGGGAGACCCAGTACTTC	CATSQGWETQYF
TRBJ2-1	TRBV5-1	.	.	TGCGCCAGCAGCCCAACAGTGGAACCATCCAATGAGCAGTTCTTC	CASSPTVEPSNEQFF
TRBJ1-6	TRBV4-1	.	.	TGCGCCAGCAGCCAAGATCTGGAAACACCCCTCCACTTT	CASSQDLETPLHF
TRBJ2-3	TRBV19	TRBD2	many	TGTGCCAGTAACCTAGCGGGGGGTACGCAGTATTTT	CASNLAGGTQYF
TRBJ2-1	TRBV6-5	.	few	TGTGCCAGCAGTTCCCCTACGAGAAGCTCCCACAATGAGCAGTTCTTC	CASSSPTRSSHNEQFF
TRBJ2-2	TRBV6-5	.	.	TGTGCCATTAGTTATATCTCAGGGGTAGGCGGGGAGCTGTTTTTT	CAISYISGVGGELFF
TRBJ2-7	TRBV28	.	.	TGTGCCAGCAGTCCTAGAGGCAGGGACGAGCAGTACTTC	CASSPRGRDEQYF
TRBJ2-3	TRBV6-1	.	.	TGTGCCAGCAGTGTCGGGCAAGATACGCAGTATTTT	CASSVGQDTQYF
TRBJ1-1	TRBV6-5	.	medium-sized	TGTGCCAGCAGTTACTCGAAGGGAGGGTTAGCTTTCTTT	CASSYSKGGLAFF
TRBJ2-3	TRBV27	.	medium-sized	TGTGCCAGCAGTCCCGGGACACTCACAGATACGCAGTATTTT	CASSPGTLTDTQYF
TRBJ2-1	TRBV6-9	.	.	TGTGCCAGCAGTCCTCGGCCGCGACTTCTATATACCAATGAGCAGTTCTTC	CASSPRPRLLYTNEQFF
TRBJ2-2	TRBV14	.	many	TGTGCCAGCAGTAGACTAGACACCGGGGAGCTGTTTTTT	CASSRLDTGELFF
TRBJ2-2	TRBV25-1	.	many	TGTGCCAGCAGTGGCCCGACGGTGAACACCGGGGAGCTGTTTTTT	CASSGPTVNTGELFF
TRBJ2-2	TRBV30	TRBD1	many	TGTGCCTGGGATGGGACAGCGAACACCGGGGAGCTGTTTTTT	CAWDGTANTGELFF
TRBJ1-2	TRBV7-8	.	.	TGTGCCAGCAGCTTTAGGGCGGGGACAAACTATGGATACACCTTC	CASSFRAGTNYGYTF
TRBJ1-2	TRBV5-5	TRBD1	.	TGTGCCAGCAGCTTGGGGACAGGAGTCGGTGGCTACACCTTC	CASSLGTGVGGYTF
TRBJ2-1	TRBV7-2	TRBD2	.	TGTGCCAGCATCTGGTCCGGGACTAGCGGGAGGGAAAGGGACAATGAGCAGTTCTTC	CASIWSGTSGRERDNEQFF
TRBJ2-3	TRBV11-2	.	once	TGTGCCAGCAGCGTAGGGACGGGGAAACCCACAGATACGCAGTATTTT	CASSVGTGKPTDTQYF
TRBJ1-2	TRBV2	.	few	TGTGCCAGCAGTTATGAGGCCAGCTATGTCTACACCTTC	CASSYEASYVYTF
TRBJ1-5	TRBV6-1	TRBD1	medium-sized	TGTGCCACTGACCGGGACAGGGGGCAGAGCAATCAGCCCCAGCATTTT	CATDRDRGQSNQPQHF
TRBJ2-1	TRBV11-3	.	many	TGTGCCAGCAGCGACCCAGGCCCGGGGGCGAATGAGCAGTTCTTC	CASSDPGPGANEQFF
TRBJ2-5	TRBV6-1	.	.	TGTGCCAGCAGTGAATCGCCTTGTGTGGCAGGGAGTGAGACCCAGTACTTC	CASSESPCVAGSETQYF
TRBJ2-3	TRBV24-1	.	.	TGTGCCAGCAGTGATCACAGGATTATCACAGATACGCAGTATTTT	CASSDHRIITDTQYF
TRBJ2-1	TRBV4-2	TRBD2	.	TGTGCCAGCAGCCCGGTACTAGCGGGGAACAATGATCAGTTCTTC	CASSPVLAGNNDQFF